This T cell receptor (beta chain) is drawn from a study of shared clonotypes between healthy human individuals. On the study more broadly: Used for every donor were three CD4 naive, three CD4 memory, two CD8 naive and one CD8 memory plate. Study outcomes and limitations: Exclusively blood specimens were collected; tissue repertoires likely differ.

The naive CD8 population came from CD45RO-negative cells selected for CCR7, without terminally differentiated effector memory CD45RA+ cells. The study enrolled healthy HIV-negative adults without recent acute infections or vaccinations as donors. Researchers ran the assay at a deep level. Measured with immunoSEQ multiplex PCR; TCRdb has only the in-frame clones, and not every one. The table has about 2 million clones, just under 95% seen once; the top ten hold roughly 1%. The CDR3 sequence is 18 residues long. Trimming removed 0 bases at V and 0 bases at J, with 15 bases between. Germline V gene sequence: CDR1 GTSNPN, CDR2 SVGIG (reference sequence). For this clone: The antigen is unknown.

Sequenced input: naive CD8+ T cells sorted from blood. The sequence was collected from a man between 18 and 29 years old in good health. The V and J genes are TRBV30 and TRBJ2-6, with a possible D match to TRBD1 (5 bases). The CDR3 nucleotides read TGTGCCTGGAGTGTACTGGCAGGGTCAAGCTCTGGGGCCAACGTCCTGACTTTC. It translates to CAWSVLAGSSSGANVLTF. The entire variable domain, with the rest obtained from reference TRBV30 and TRBJ2-6, is as follows: SQTIHQWPATLVQPVGSPLSLECTVEGTSNPNLYWYRQAAGRGLQLLFYSVGIGQISSEVPQNLSASRPQDRQFILSSKKLLLSDSGFYLCAWSVLAGSSSGANVLTFGAGSRLTVL.